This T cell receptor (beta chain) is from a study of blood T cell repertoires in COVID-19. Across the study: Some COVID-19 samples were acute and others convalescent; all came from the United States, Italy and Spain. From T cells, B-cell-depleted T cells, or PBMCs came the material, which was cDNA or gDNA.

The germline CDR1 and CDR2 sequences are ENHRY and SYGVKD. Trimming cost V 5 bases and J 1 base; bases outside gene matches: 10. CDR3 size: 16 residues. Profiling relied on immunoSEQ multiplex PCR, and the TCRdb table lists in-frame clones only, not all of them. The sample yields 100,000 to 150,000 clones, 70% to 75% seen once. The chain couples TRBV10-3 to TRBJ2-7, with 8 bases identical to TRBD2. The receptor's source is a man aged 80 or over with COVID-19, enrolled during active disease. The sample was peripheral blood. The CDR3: CAISYPAASGSYEQYF. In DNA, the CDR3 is TGTGCCATCAGTTACCCCGCGGCTAGCGGGTCCTACGAGCAGTACTTC.